This TCR beta chain was identified in a study of blood T cell repertoires in COVID-19. TCRdb's table, derived via immunoSEQ multiplex PCR, lists solely in-frame clones and lacks some. The table includes under 300,000 clones, more than 70% detected once. The CDR3 totals 15 residues. Germline V gene data show CDR1 as KGHSH and CDR2 as LQKENI. V was cut by 2 bases and J by 3 bases, with 13 bases left in between. The chain has TRBV18 and TRBJ1-1; D is undetermined. The receptor was derived from an older man with acute or convalescent COVID-19. Material for sequencing was peripheral blood. The chain's CDR3 is CASSPRLSEYTEAFF. CDR3 nucleotide sequence: TGTGCCAGCTCACCAAGGTTGAGCGAGTACACTGAAGCTTTCTTT.